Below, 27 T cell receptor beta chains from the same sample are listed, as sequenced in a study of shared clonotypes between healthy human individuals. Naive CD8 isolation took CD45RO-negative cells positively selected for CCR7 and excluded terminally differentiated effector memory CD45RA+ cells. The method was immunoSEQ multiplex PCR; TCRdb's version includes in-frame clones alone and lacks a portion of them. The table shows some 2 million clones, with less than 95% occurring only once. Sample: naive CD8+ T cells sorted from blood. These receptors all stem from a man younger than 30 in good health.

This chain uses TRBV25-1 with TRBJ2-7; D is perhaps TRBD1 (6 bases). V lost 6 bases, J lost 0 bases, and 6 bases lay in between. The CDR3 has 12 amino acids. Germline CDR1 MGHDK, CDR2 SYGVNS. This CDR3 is CASRDSSYEQYF. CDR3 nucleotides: TGTGCCAGCAGGGACAGCTCCTACGAGCAGTACTTC.

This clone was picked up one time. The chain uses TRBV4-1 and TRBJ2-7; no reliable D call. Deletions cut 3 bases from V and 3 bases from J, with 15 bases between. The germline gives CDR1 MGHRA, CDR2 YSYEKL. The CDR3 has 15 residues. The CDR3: CASSQKIDKYYEQYF. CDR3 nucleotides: TGCGCCAGCAGCCAGAAGATAGACAAGTACTACGAGCAGTACTTC.

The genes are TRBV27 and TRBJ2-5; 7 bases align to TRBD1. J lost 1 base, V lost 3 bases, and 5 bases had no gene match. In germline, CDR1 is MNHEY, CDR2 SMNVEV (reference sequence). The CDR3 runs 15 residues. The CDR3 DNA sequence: TGTGCCAGCAGTTTGTCGACAGGGATCCAAGAGACCCAGTACTTC. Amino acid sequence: CASSLSTGIQETQYF.

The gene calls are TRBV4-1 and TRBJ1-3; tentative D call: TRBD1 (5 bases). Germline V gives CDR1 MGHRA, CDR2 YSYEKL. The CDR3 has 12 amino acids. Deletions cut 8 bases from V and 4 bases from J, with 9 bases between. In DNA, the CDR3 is TGCGCCAGCGGGGACCTGGGAAACACCATATATTTT. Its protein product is CASGDLGNTIYF.

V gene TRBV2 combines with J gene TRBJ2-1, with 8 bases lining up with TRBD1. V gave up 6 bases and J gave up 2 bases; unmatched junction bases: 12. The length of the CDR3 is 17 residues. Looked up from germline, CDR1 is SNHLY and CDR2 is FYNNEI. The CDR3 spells CASSSLTGALTYNEQFF. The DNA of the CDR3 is TGTGCCAGCAGCTCCTTGACAGGGGCTCTTACCTACAATGAGCAGTTCTTC.

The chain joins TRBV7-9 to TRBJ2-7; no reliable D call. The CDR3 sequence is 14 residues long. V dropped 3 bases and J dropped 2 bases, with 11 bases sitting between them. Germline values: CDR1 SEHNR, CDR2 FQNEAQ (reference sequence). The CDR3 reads CASSFPQSPYEQYF. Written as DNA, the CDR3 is TGTGCCAGCAGCTTCCCGCAGTCCCCCTACGAGCAGTACTTC.

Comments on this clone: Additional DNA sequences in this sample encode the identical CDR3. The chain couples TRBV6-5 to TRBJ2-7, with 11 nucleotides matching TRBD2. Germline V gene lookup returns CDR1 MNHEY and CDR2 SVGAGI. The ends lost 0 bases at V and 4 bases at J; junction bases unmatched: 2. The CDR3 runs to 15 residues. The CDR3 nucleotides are TGTGCCAGCAGTTACTCGGGGACTAGCGGTTACGAGCAGTACTTC. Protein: CASSYSGTSGYEQYF.

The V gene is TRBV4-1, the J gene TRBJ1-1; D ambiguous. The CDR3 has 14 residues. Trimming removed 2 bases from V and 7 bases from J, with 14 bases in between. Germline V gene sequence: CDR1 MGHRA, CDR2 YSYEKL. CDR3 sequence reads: CASSQPSEAIEAFF. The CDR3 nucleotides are TGCGCCAGCAGCCAACCCTCCGAGGCCATTGAAGCTTTCTTT.

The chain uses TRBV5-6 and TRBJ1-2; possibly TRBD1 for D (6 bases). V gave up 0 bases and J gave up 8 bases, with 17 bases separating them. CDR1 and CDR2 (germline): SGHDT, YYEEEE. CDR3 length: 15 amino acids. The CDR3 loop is CASSLEQGLRLGYTF. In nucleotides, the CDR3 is TGTGCCAGCAGCTTGGAACAGGGTTTACGTTTGGGCTACACCTTC.

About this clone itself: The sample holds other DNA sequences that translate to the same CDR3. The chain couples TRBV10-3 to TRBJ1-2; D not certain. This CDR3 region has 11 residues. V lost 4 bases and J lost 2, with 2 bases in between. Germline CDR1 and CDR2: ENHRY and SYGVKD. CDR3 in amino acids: CAISVNYGYTF. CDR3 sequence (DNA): TGTGCCATCAGTGTGAACTATGGCTACACCTTC.

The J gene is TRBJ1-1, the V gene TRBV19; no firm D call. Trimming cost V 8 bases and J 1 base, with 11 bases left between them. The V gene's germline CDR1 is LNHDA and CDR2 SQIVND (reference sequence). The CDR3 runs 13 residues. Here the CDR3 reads CASGWTSNTEAFF. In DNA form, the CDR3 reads TGTGCCAGTGGGTGGACGTCGAACACTGAAGCTTTCTTT.

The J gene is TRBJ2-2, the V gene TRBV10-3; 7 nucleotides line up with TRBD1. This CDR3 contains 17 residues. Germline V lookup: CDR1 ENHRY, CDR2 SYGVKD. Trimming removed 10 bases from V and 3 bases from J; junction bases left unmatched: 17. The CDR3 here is CATQTNPGTVDTGELFF. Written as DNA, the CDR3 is TGTGCCACACAAACGAATCCCGGGACAGTGGACACCGGGGAGCTGTTTTTT.

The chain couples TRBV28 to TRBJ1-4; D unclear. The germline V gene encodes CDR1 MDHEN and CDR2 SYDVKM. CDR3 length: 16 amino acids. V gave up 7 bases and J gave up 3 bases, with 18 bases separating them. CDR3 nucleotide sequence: TGTGCCAGCACTTTCCAGTTTGGGGTCTCTAATGAAAAACTGTTTTTT. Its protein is CASTFQFGVSNEKLFF.

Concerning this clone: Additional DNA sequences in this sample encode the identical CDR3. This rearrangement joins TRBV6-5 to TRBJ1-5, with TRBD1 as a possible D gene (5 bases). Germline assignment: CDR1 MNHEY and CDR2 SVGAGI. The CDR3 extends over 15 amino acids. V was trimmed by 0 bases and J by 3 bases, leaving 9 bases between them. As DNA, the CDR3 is TGTGCCAGCAGTTACTCCACCGGGACCAATCAGCCCCAGCATTTT. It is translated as CASSYSTGTNQPQHF.

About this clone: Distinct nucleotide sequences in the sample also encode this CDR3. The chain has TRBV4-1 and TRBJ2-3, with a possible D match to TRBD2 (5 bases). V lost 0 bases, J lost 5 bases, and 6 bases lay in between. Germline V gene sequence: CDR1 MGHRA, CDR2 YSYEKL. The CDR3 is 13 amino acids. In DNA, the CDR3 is TGCGCCAGCAGCCAAGAAGGGAGAGATACGCAGTATTTT. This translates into CASSQEGRDTQYF.

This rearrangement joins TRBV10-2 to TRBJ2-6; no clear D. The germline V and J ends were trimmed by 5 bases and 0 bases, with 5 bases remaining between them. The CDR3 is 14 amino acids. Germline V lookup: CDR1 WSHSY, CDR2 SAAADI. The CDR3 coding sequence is TGCGCCAGCAGTACGACCTCTGGGGCCAACGTCCTGACTTTC. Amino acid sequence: CASSTTSGANVLTF.

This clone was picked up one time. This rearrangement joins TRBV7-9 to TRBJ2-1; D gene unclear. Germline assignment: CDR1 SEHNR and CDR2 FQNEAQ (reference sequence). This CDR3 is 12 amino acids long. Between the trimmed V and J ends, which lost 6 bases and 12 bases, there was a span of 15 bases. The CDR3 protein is CASSLYEARQFF. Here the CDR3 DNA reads TGTGCCAGCAGTCTTTACGAGGCCCGGCAGTTCTTC.

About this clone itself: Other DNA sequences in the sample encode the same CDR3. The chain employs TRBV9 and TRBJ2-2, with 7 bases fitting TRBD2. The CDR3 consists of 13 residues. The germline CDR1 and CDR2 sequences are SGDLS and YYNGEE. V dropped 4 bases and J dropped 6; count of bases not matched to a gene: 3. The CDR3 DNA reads TGTGCCAGCAGCCCGGCGGGGGCCGGGGAGCTGTTTTTT. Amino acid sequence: CASSPAGAGELFF.

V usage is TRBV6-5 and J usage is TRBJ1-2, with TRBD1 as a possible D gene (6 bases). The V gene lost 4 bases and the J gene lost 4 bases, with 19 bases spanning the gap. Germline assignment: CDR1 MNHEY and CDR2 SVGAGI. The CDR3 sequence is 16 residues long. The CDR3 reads CASSSWDGQPSYGYTF. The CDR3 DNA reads TGTGCCAGCAGTTCATGGGATGGACAGCCTAGCTATGGCTACACCTTC.

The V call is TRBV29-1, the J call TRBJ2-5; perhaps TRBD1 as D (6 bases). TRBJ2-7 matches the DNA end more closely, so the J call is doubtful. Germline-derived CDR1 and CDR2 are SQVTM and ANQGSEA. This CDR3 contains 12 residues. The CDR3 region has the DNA TGCAGCGCGTCAACAGGGAGCTACGAGCAGTACTTC. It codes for CSASTGSYEQYF.

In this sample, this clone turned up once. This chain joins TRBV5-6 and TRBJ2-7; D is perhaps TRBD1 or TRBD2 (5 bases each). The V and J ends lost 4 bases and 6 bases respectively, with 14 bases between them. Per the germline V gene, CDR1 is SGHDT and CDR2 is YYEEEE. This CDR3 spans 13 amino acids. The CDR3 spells CASSPSEGTEQYF. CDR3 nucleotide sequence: TGTGCCAGCAGCCCCTCAGAAGGGACCGAGCAGTACTTC.

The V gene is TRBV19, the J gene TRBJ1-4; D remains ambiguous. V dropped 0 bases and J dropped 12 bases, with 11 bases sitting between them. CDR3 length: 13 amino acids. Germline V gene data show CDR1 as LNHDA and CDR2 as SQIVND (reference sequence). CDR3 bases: TGTGCCAGTAGTATAGATGGAGAGGAAGAACTGTTTTTT. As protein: CASSIDGEEELFF. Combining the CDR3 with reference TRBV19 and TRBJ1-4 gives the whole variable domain DGGITQSPKYLFRKEGQNVTLSCEQNLNHDAMYWYRQDPGQGLRLIYYSQIVNDFQKGDIAEGYSVSREKKESFPLTVTSAQKNPTAFYLCASSIDGEEELFFGSGTQLSVL.

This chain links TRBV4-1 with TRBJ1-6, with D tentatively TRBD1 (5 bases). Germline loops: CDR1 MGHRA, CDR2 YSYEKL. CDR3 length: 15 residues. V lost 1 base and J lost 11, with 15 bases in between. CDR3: CASSQVFSGRTPLHF. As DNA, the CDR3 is TGCGCCAGCAGCCAAGTTTTTTCAGGGAGGACACCCCTCCACTTT.

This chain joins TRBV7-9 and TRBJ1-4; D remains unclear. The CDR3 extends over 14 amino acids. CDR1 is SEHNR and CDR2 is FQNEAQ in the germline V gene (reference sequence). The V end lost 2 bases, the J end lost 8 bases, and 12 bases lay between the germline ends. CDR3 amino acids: CASSLTGIGEKLFF. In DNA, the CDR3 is TGTGCCAGCAGCTTAACGGGAATTGGAGAAAAACTGTTTTTT.

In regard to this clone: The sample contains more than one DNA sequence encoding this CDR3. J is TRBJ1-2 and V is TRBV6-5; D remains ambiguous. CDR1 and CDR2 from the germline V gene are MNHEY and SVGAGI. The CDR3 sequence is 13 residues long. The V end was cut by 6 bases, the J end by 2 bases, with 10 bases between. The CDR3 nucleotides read TGTGCCAGCAGCCCGGGTACCAACTATGGCTACACCTTC. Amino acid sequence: CASSPGTNYGYTF.

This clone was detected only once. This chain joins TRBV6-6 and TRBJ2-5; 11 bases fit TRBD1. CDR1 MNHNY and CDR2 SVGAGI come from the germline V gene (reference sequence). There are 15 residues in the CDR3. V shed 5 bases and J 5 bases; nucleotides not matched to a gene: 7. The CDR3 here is CASSSAGTGGETQYF. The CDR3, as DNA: TGTGCCAGCAGTAGCGCCGGGACAGGGGGGGAGACCCAGTACTTC.

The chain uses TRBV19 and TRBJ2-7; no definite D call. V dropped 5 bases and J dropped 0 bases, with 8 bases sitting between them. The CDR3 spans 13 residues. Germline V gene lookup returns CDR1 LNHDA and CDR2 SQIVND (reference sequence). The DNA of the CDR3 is TGTGCCAGTAGTTCTCTTCTCTCCTACGAGCAGTACTTC. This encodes CASSSLLSYEQYF.